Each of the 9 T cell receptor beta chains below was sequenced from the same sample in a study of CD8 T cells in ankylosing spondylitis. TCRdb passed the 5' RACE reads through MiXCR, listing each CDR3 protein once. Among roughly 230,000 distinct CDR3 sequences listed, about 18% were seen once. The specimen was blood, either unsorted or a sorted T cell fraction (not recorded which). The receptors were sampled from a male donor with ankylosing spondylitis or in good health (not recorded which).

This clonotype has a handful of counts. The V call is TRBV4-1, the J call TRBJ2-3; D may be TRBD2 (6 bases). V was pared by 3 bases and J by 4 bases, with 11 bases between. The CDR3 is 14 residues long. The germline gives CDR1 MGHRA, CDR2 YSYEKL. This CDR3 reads CASSQGTRPDTQYF. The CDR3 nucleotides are TGCGCCAGCAGCCAGGGGACTCGTCCAGATACGCAGTATTTT.

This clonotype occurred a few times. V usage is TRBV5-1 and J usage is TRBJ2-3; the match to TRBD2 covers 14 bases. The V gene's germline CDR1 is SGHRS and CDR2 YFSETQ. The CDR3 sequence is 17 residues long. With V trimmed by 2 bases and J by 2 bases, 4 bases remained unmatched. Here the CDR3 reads CASSLGTSGSPTDTQYF. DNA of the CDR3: TGCGCCAGCAGCTTAGGGACTAGCGGGAGTCCCACAGATACGCAGTATTTT.

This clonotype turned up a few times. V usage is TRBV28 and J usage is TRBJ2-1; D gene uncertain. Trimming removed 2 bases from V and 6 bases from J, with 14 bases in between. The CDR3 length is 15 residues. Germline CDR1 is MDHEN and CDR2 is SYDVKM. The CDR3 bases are TGTGCCAGCAGTTTACTCCCGTCTCTTACCAATGAGCAGTTCTTC. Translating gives CASSLLPSLTNEQFF.

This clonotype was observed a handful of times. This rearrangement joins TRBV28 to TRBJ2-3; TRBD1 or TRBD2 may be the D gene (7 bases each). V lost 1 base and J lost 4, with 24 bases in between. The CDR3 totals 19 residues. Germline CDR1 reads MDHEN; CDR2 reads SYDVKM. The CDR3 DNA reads TGTGCCAGCAGTTTATCGTGGGGGAGGGGACAGACCGCACCAGATACGCAGTATTTT. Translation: CASSLSWGRGQTAPDTQYF.

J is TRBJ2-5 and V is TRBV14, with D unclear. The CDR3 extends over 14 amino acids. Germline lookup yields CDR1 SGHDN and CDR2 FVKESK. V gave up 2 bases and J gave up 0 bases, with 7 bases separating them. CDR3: CASSQRSYQETQYF. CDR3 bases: TGTGCCAGCAGCCAACGTTCATACCAAGAGACCCAGTACTTC.

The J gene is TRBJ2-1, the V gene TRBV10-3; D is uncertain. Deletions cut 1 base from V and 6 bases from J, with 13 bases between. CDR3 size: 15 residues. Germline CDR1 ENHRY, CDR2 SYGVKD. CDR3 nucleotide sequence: TGTGCCATCAGTGAGTTGGATAGGCCTACCAATGAGCAGTTCTTC. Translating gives CAISELDRPTNEQFF.

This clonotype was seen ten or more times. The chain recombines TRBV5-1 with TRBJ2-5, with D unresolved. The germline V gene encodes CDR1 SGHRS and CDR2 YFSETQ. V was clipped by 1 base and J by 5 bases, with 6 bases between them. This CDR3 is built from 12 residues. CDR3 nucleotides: TGCGCCAGCAGCTTGCTGGGCGAGACCCAGTACTTC. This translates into CASSLLGETQYF.

Here the CDR3 DNA reads TGTGCCAGCAGTAGTAGAGTTTACAATGAGCAGTTCTTC. It is translated as CASSSRVYNEQFF. The J gene is TRBJ2-1, the V gene TRBV28; D is uncertain. CDR3 size: 13 residues. Per the germline V gene, CDR1 is MDHEN and CDR2 is SYDVKM. The ends were cut back, 5 bases at V and 4 bases at J, with 9 bases in the middle. The whole variable domain, remainder taken from reference TRBV28 and TRBJ2-1, is DVKVTQSSRYLVKRTGEKVFLECVQDMDHENMFWYRQDPGLGLRLIYFSYDVKMKEKGDIPEGYSVSREKKERFSLILESASTNQTSMYLCASSSRVYNEQFFGPGTRLTVL.

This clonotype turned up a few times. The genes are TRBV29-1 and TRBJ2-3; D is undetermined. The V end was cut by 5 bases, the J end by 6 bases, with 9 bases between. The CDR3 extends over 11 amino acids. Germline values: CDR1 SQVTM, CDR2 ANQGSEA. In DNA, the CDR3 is TGCAGCGTTCGGATTGGGGATACGCAGTATTTT. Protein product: CSVRIGDTQYF.